The entry below describes one T cell receptor beta chain. What it binds is unknown. Amplification used 60 Vbeta primers and 13 Jbeta primers. Clones were sequenced by immunoSEQ multiplex PCR, and TCRdb holds only the in-frame ones, with some missing. This sample carries about 160,000 clones, approximately 80% of them seen once, and the ten largest clones take roughly 1.2%. The data are from a study of cytomegalovirus exposure and HLA in healthy donors. Points from the study as a whole: Analyses of presence/absence relied on an assumption of roughly uniform sequencing depth across donors. Among TCR beta chains of equal frequency, HLA-associated ones were more clonally expanded in a later analysis. In a later analysis, V- and J-gene trimming of beta chains associated with a DCLRE1C missense variant, replicated independently.

This CDR3 region has 18 residues. The junction had 12 bases not matched to a gene; V was cut back by 4 bases and J by 5 bases. Germline loops: CDR1 LNHDA, CDR2 SQIVND (reference sequence). The clonotype comes from a boy aged 2-15 years in good health and CMV-seronegative. V is TRBV19 and J is TRBJ2-5; 14 bases map to TRBD2. Sequenced input: PBMCs. CDR3 nucleotide sequence: TGTGCCAGTAGTAAGGGATTGGGACTAGCGGGAGCGCGGGAGACCCAGTACTTC. The encoded protein is CASSKGLGLAGARETQYF. The variable domain in full, with the rest retrieved from reference TRBV19 and TRBJ2-5, is DGGITQSPKYLFRKEGQNVTLSCEQNLNHDAMYWYRQDPGQGLRLIYYSQIVNDFQKGDIAEGYSVSREKKESFPLTVTSAQKNPTAFYLCASSKGLGLAGARETQYFGPGTRLLVL.